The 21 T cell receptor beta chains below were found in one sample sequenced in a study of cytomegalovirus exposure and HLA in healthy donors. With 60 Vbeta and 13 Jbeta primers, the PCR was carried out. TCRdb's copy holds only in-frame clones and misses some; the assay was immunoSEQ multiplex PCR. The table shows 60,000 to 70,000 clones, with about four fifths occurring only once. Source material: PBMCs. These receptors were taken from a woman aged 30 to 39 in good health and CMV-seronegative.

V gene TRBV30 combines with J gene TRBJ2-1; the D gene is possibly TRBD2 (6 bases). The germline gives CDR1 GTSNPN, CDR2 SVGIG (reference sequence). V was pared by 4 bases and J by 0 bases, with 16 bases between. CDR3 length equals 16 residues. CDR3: CAWNIGGSASYNEQFF. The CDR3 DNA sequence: TGTGCCTGGAATATTGGAGGGAGTGCCTCCTACAATGAGCAGTTCTTC.

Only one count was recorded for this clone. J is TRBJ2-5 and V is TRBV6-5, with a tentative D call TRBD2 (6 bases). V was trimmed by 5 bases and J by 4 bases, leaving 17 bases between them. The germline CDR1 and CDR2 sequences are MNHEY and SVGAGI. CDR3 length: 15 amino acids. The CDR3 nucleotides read TGTGCCAGCAGTACACTACCGGGACTCATAGAGACCCAGTACTTC. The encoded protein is CASSTLPGLIETQYF.

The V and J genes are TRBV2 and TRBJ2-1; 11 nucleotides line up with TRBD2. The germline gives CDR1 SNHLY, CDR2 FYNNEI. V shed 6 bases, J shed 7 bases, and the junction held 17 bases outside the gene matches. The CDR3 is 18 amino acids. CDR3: CASRAGLAGGKIGNEQFF. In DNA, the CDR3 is TGTGCCAGCAGGGCGGGGCTAGCGGGGGGAAAAATCGGAAATGAGCAGTTCTTC.

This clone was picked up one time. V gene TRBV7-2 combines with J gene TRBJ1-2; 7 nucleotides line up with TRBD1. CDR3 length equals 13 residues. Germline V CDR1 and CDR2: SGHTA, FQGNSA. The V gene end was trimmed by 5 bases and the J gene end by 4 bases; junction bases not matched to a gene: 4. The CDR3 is CASSDRDGYGYTF. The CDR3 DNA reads TGTGCCAGCAGCGACAGGGACGGCTATGGCTACACCTTC.

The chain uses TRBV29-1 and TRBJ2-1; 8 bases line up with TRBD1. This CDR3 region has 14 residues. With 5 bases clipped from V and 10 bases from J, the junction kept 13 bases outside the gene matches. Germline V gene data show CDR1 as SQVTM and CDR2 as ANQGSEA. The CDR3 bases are TGCAGCGTTCGGGAGAGACAGGGGCGACGCGAGCAGTTCTTC. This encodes CSVRERQGRREQFF.

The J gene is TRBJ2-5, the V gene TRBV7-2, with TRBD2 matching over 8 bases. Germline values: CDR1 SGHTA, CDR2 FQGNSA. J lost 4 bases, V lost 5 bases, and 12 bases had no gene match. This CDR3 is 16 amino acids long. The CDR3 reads CASSPVGGLGGETQYF. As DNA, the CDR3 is TGTGCCAGCAGCCCAGTAGGGGGACTAGGGGGAGAGACCCAGTACTTC.

The CDR3 DNA sequence: TGTGCCAGCAGTTACGAGGTGAACACTGAAGCTTTCTTT. It encodes CASSYEVNTEAFF. This chain uses TRBV6-5 with TRBJ1-1, with D uncertain. The CDR3 loop spans 13 amino acids. Germline V gene sequence: CDR1 MNHEY, CDR2 SVGAGI. V was pared by 2 bases and J by 0 bases, with 4 bases between.

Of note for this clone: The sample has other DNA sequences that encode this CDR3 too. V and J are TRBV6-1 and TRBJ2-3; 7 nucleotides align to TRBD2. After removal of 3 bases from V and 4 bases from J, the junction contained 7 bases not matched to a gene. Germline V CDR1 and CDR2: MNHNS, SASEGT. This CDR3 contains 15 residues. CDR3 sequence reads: CASSEGTGGSDTQYF. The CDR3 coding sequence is TGTGCCAGCAGTGAGGGGACGGGGGGTTCAGATACGCAGTATTTT.

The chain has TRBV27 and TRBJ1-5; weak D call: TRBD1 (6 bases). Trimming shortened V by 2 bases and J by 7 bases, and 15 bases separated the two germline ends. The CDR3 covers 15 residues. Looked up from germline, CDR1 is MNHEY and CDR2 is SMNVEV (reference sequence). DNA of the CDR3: TGTGCCAGCAGTTTAACGTGGCAGGGGACCCAGCCCCAGCATTTT. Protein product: CASSLTWQGTQPQHF.

Here the CDR3 reads CASSFVAGQSNQPQHF. The CDR3 DNA is TGTGCCAGCAGTTTTGTGGCTGGGCAGAGCAATCAGCCCCAGCATTTT. This chain connects TRBV28 to TRBJ1-5; D gene uncertain. Germline V gene data show CDR1 as MDHEN and CDR2 as SYDVKM. V lost 3 bases, J lost 1 base, and 13 bases lay in between. This CDR3 is built from 16 residues.

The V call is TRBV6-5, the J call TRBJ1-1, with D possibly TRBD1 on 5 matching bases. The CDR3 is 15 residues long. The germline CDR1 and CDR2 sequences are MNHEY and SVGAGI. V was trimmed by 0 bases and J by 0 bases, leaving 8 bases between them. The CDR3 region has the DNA TGTGCCAGCAGTTACTCGGGGGGAATGAACACTGAAGCTTTCTTT. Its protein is CASSYSGGMNTEAFF.

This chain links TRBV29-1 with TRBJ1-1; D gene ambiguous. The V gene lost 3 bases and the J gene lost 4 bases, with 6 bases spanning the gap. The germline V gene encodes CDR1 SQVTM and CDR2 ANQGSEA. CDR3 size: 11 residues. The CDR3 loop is CSVDMRTEAFF. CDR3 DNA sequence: TGCAGCGTTGACATGCGCACTGAAGCTTTCTTT. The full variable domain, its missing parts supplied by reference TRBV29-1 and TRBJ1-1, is SAVISQKPSRDICQRGTSLTIQCQVDSQVTMMFWYRQQPGQSLTLIATANQGSEATYESGFVIDKFPISRPNLTFSTLTVSNMSPEDSSIYLCSVDMRTEAFFGQGTRLTVV.

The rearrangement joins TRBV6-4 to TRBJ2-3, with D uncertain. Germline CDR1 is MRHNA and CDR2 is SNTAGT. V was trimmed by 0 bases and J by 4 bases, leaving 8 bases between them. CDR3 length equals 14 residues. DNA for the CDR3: TGTGCCAGCAGTGACTCGGATAGCTCAGATACGCAGTATTTT. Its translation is CASSDSDSSDTQYF.

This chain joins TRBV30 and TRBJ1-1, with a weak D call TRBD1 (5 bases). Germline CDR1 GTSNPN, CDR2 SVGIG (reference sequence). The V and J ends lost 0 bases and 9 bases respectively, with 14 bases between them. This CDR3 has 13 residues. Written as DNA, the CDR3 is TGTGCCTGGAGTGTTTTATCGGGGGGACAAGCTTTCTTT. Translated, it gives CAWSVLSGGQAFF.

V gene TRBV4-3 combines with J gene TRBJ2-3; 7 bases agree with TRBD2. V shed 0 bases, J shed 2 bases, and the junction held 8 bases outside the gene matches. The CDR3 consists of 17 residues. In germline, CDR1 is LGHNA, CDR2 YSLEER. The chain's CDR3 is CASSQDMIAGNTDTQYF. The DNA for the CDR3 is TGCGCCAGCAGCCAAGATATGATAGCGGGTAACACAGATACGCAGTATTTT.

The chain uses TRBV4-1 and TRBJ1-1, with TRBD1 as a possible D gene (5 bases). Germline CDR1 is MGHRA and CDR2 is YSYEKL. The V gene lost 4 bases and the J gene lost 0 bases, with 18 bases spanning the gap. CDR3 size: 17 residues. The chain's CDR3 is CASSPLVRGRLNTEAFF. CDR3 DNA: TGCGCCAGCAGCCCACTTGTAAGGGGTAGGTTGAACACTGAAGCTTTCTTT.

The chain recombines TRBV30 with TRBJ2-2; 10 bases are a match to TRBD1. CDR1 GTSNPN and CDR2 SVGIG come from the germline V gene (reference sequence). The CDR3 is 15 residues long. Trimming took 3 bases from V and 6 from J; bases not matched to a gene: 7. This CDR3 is CAWRLRQGAAGELFF. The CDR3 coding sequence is TGTGCCTGGAGGCTAAGACAGGGGGCGGCCGGGGAGCTGTTTTTT.

The CDR3 region is CAISVQGNDGYTF. Here the CDR3 DNA reads TGTGCCATCAGTGTTCAGGGGAATGATGGCTACACCTTC. The chain combines TRBV10-3 with TRBJ1-2, with D possibly being TRBD1 (6 bases). This CDR3 region has 13 residues. Germline V lookup: CDR1 ENHRY, CDR2 SYGVKD. The V end lost 4 bases, the J end lost 6 bases, and 12 bases lay between the germline ends.

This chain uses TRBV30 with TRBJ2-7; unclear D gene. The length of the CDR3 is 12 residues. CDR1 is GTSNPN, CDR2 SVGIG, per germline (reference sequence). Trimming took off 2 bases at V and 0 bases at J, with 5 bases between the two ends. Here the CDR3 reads CAWSRSSYEQYF. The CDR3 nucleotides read TGTGCCTGGAGTAGGAGCTCCTACGAGCAGTACTTC. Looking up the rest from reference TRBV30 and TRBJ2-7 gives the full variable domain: SQTIHQWPATLVQPVGSPLSLECTVEGTSNPNLYWYRQAAGRGLQLLFYSVGIGQISSEVPQNLSASRPQDRQFILSSKKLLLSDSGFYLCAWSRSSYEQYFGPGTRLTVT.

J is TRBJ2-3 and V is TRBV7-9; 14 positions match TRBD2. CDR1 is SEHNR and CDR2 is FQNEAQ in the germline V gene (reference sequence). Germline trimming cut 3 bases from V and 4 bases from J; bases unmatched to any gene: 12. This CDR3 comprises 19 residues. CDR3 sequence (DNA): TGTGCCAGCAGCTTTCAGACAGGAGGACTAGCGGGAGGATCAGATACGCAGTATTTT. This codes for CASSFQTGGLAGGSDTQYF.

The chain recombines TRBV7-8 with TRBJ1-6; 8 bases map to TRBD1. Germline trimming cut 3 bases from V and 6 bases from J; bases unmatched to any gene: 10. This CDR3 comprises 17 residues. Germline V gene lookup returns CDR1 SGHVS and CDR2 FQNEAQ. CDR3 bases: TGTGCCAGCAGCTTTCAGGGGGCGACTCGGAGTAATTCACCCCTCCACTTT. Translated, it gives CASSFQGATRSNSPLHF.